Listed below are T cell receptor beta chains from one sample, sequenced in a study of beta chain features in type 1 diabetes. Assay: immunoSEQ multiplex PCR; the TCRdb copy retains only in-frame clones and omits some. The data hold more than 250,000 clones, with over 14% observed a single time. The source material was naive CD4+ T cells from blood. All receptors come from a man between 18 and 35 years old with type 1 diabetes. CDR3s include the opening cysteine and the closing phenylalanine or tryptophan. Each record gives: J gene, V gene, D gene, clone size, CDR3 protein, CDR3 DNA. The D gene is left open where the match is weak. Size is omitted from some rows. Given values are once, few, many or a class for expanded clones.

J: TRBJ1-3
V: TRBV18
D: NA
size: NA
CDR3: CASSPEYQAGNTIYF
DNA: TGTGCCAGCTCACCTGAGTACCAGGCCGGAAACACCATATATTTT

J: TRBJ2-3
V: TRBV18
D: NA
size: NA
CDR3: CASSPLPLSTDTQYF
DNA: TGTGCCAGCTCACCTCTACCTCTAAGCACAGATACGCAGTATTTT

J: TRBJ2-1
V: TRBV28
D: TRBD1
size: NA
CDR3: CASIGQGADEQFF
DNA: TGTGCCAGCATAGGGCAGGGGGCCGATGAGCAGTTCTTC

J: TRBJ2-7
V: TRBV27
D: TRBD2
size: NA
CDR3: CASGTGTSGSYEQYF
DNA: TGTGCCAGCGGGACCGGGACTAGCGGCTCCTACGAGCAGTACTTC

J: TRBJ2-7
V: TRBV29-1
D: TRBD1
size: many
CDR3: CSVRQGRSEQYF
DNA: TGCAGCGTCCGACAGGGACGGAGCGAGCAGTACTTC

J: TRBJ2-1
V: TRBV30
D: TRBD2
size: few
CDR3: CAWSNTGTSGSGEQFF
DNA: TGTGCCTGGAGTAATACCGGGACTAGCGGGTCCGGTGAGCAGTTCTTC

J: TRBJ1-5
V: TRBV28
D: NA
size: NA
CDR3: CASRESNQPQHF
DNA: TGTGCCAGCAGAGAGAGCAATCAGCCCCAGCATTTT

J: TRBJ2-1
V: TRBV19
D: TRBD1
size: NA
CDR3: CASSQDRDNEQFF
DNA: TGTGCCAGTAGTCAGGACAGGGACAATGAGCAGTTCTTC

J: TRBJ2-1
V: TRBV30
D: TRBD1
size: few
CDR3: CAWSQGQGPHNEQFF
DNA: TGTGCCTGGAGCCAAGGACAGGGTCCGCACAATGAGCAGTTCTTC

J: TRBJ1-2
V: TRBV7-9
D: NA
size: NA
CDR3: CASSPRGGNGYTF
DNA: TGTGCCAGCAGCCCCCGGGGGGGGAACGGCTACACCTTC

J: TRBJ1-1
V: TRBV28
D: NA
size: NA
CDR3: CASSLRGGETEAFF
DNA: TGTGCCAGCAGTTTACGGGGAGGGGAGACTGAAGCTTTCTTT

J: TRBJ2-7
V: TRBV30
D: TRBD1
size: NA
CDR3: CAWSVQNLGQGSYEQYF
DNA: TGTGCCTGGAGTGTACAGAATCTCGGACAGGGGTCCTACGAGCAGTACTTC

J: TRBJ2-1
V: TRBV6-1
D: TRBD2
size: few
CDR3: CASRELAGGGKDEQFF
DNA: TGTGCCAGCAGGGAACTAGCGGGAGGGGGTAAGGATGAGCAGTTCTTC

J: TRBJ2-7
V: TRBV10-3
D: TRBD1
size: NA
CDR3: CAISGTGKSYEQYF
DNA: TGTGCCATCAGTGGGACAGGGAAGTCCTACGAGCAGTACTTC

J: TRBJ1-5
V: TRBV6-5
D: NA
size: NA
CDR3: CASSYSESQDDQPQHF
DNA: TGTGCCAGCAGTTACTCGGAGTCTCAAGACGATCAGCCCCAGCATTTT

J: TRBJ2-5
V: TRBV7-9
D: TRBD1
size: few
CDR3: CASHQAGGETQYF
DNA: TGTGCCAGTCACCAAGCAGGGGGTGAGACCCAGTACTTC

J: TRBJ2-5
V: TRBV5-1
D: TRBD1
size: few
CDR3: CASSSGTAQETQYF
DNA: TGCGCCAGCAGTTCCGGGACAGCCCAAGAGACCCAGTACTTC

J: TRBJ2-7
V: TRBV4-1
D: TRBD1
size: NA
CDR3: CASSQDPGTGKYF
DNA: TGCGCCAGCAGCCAAGACCCCGGGACAGGGAAGTACTTC

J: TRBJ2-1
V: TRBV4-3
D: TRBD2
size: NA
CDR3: CASSQDLVAGGPLDSEQFF
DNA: TGCGCCAGCAGCCAAGATCTCGTAGCGGGGGGGCCTCTAGATAGTGAGCAGTTCTTC

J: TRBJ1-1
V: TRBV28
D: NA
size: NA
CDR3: CASSFVTEAFF
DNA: TGTGCCAGCAGTTTCGTCACTGAAGCTTTCTTT

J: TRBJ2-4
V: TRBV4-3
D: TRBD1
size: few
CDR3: CASSQDLTGENIQYF
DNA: TGCGCCAGCAGCCAAGATCTGACAGGGGAAAACATTCAGTACTTC

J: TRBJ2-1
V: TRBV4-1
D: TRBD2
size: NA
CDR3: CASSQGLLAGGPGEQFF
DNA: TGCGCCAGCAGCCAAGGTCTTTTAGCGGGAGGGCCTGGGGAGCAGTTCTTC